The present T cell receptor beta chain was sequenced within a study of cytomegalovirus exposure and HLA in healthy donors. Study details: A subsequent analysis reported that the roughly 120 validation repertoires were produced on the same platform that had also been used for the approximately 700 first-cohort repertoires. Overall study results and limits: In the 95 to 150 validation repertoires, a later analysis found that first-cohort TCR clusters tended to co-occur. The study listed roughly 150 cytomegalovirus-associated TCR beta chains.

J was trimmed by 4 bases and V by 6 bases; bases with no gene match: 16. Germline-derived CDR1 and CDR2 are MNHEY and SMNVEV (reference sequence). CDR3 length equals 17 residues. TCRdb's table, derived via immunoSEQ multiplex PCR, lists solely in-frame clones and lacks some. The sample includes about 350,000 clones, roughly 90% of them seen just once. On this clone itself: Its specificity is not known.

The receptor's source is a woman younger than 45 in good health and CMV-seropositive. Sequenced: PBMCs. The chain is built from TRBV27 and TRBJ2-3; 7 bases align to TRBD1. Here the CDR3 DNA reads TGTGCCAGCAGCCTTAAACCAGGACAGGCGTACCCAGATACGCAGTATTTT. As protein: CASSLKPGQAYPDTQYF.